This is a list of T cell receptor beta chains from one sample in a study of identical twins. Each CDR3 protein gets one entry after TCRdb re-called the 5' RACE reads with MiXCR. In the table there are approximately 490,000 distinct CDR3 sequences, around 22% of which are singletons. The same sample was also used in a study of yellow fever vaccine responses in identical twins.

The sample consisted of CD4+ T cells sorted from blood. The receptor set was obtained from a woman younger than 30 in good health. Both conserved end residues are part of each CDR3. The D gene is left open where the match is weak. Not all rows give a size; the values are once, few, many and, for expanded clones, a class.

size	D	V	J	CDR3	DNA
few	TRBD2	TRBV12-3/TRBV12-4	TRBJ2-7	CASSLDLRGSSYEQYF	TGTGCCAGCAGTTTAGACTTGCGGGGGAGCTCCTACGAGCAGTACTTC
NA	NA	TRBV3-1	TRBJ2-3	CASSLRGAWGDTQYF	TGTGCCAGCAGCCTCCGGGGGGCCTGGGGAGATACGCAGTATTTT
few	TRBD2	TRBV5-1	TRBJ2-5	CASSLTSGRGQETQYF	TGCGCCAGCAGCTTAACTAGCGGGAGAGGGCAAGAGACCCAGTACTTC
few	NA	TRBV6-1	TRBJ2-3	CASSPLGAGLTDTQYF	TGTGCCAGCAGCCCCCTCGGGGCGGGCCTCACAGATACGCAGTATTTT
few	NA	TRBV20-1	TRBJ2-1	CSARELAFNEQFF	TGCAGTGCTAGGGAGCTAGCATTCAATGAGCAGTTCTTC
few	TRBD2	TRBV7-6	TRBJ2-2	CASSPRTSGSYNGELFF	TGTGCCAGCAGCCCACGGACTAGCGGGAGTTATAACGGGGAGCTGTTTTTT
NA	NA	TRBV27	TRBJ1-5	CASPKGNRELRHF	TGTGCCAGCCCCAAAGGGAACCGGGAACTCCGGCATTTT
NA	NA	TRBV28	TRBJ1-5	CASSRAGFGNQPQHF	TGTGCCAGCAGCCGCGCGGGTTTTGGCAATCAGCCCCAGCATTTT
NA	TRBD1	TRBV28	TRBJ1-5	CASAGGAGGNQPQHF	TGTGCCAGCGCAGGGGGCGCAGGTGGGAATCAGCCCCAGCATTTT
few	NA	TRBV9	TRBJ1-2	CASSVGVGAGGYTF	TGTGCCAGCAGCGTAGGAGTGGGGGCTGGTGGCTACACCTTC
few	TRBD2	TRBV5-1	TRBJ2-7	CASRSPSGRIGEQYF	TGCGCCAGCCGTTCCCCAAGCGGGAGAATTGGCGAGCAGTACTTC
few	NA	TRBV20-1	TRBJ2-1	CSAKGPYNEQFF	TGCAGTGCCAAGGGACCTTACAATGAGCAGTTCTTC
NA	NA	TRBV6-5	TRBJ2-7	CASRLSSEQYF	TGTGCCAGCAGACTTTCCTCCGAGCAGTACTTC
NA	NA	TRBV6-2/TRBV6-3	TRBJ2-4	CASSQTLAKNIQYF	TGTGCCAGCAGCCAGACTCTAGCCAAAAACATTCAGTACTTC
few	NA	TRBV7-2	TRBJ2-2	CASSLVGKPNTGELFF	TGTGCCAGCAGCTTAGTCGGGAAACCGAACACCGGGGAGCTGTTTTTT
few	TRBD2	TRBV20-1	TRBJ2-7	CSASLTGGVYEQYF	TGCAGTGCTAGTTTGACGGGAGGAGTATACGAGCAGTACTTC
NA	NA	TRBV27	TRBJ2-5	CASRKTGEGETQYF	TGTGCCAGCAGGAAGACAGGAGAGGGAGAGACCCAGTACTTC
NA	NA	TRBV28	TRBJ2-7	CASSLGSGSYEQYF	TGTGCCAGCAGTTTGGGTAGCGGTTCCTACGAGCAGTACTTC
NA	TRBD1	TRBV12-3/TRBV12-4	TRBJ1-5	CASSSGQGKNQPQHF	TGTGCCAGCAGTTCGGGACAGGGGAAAAATCAGCCCCAGCATTTT
NA	TRBD2	TRBV10-2	TRBJ2-5	CASRAGPQPGTQYF	TGCGCCAGCAGAGCGGGGCCCCAACCGGGGACCCAGTACTTC
many	NA	TRBV3-1	TRBJ1-1	CASSQDPGANTEAFF	TGTGCCAGCAGCCAAGATCCGGGGGCGAACACTGAAGCTTTCTTT
NA	TRBD2	TRBV20-1	TRBJ2-7	CSANGLAGRGNEQYF	TGCAGTGCTAATGGCCTAGCGGGTAGAGGGAACGAGCAGTACTTC
NA	NA	TRBV20-1	TRBJ1-4	CSARSFNEKLFF	TGCAGTGCTAGATCATTTAATGAAAAACTGTTTTTT